This T cell receptor (beta chain) was sequenced during a study of T-cell reconstitution after alpha-beta-depleted transplantation in children. Study outcomes and limitations: One year post-transplant, T-cell counts and diversity were largely derived from T cells produced anew.

Researchers prepared the TCRbeta library using unique molecular identifiers, the study reports. TCRdb re-derived calls from the PCR reads in MiXCR, one entry per CDR3 protein. The table shows hundreds of thousands of distinct CDR3 sequences, with roughly 24% occurring only once. Germline CDR1 reads MNHEY; CDR2 reads SVGAGI. The CDR3 consists of 15 residues. The V gene lost 2 bases and the J gene lost 8 bases, with 13 bases spanning the gap. A word on this clonotype: Its antigen is unknown.

The chain is built from TRBV6-5 and TRBJ1-6; D unresolved. The specimen was PBMCs, collected before TCRalphabeta/CD19-depleted stem cell transplant. The receptor was derived from a girl between 2 and 10 years old with Fanconi anemia, due to receive a stem cell transplant. In DNA form, the CDR3 reads TGTGCCAGCAGTTACCTAAGGGTCGAAGATTCACCCCTCCACTTT. Translated: CASSYLRVEDSPLHF.